This T cell receptor (beta chain) stems from a study of cytomegalovirus exposure and HLA in healthy donors (dated by TCRdb to 2016 to 2017). Regarding the research as a whole: In an earlier analysis of 450 to 750 of the donors, about 260 Gb of sequence data and 117 million unique TCR beta sequences from 150 million to 200 million T cells were reported. The study profiled the T cell repertoires of 666 subjects by immunosequencing and related them to cytomegalovirus serostatus. In a later analysis, previously published TCR beta repertoires from 500 to 750 donors were re-analyzed and high-resolution HLA genotyping was added so that TCR occurrence patterns could be studied. Class I and class II HLA loci were covered by the typing at four-digit resolution. Rather than using new phenotypic data, the later analysis identified candidate immune exposures from TCR beta sequences and from how often those sequences occurred across donors. About 300 gigabases of sequencing data and tens of millions of unique TCR sequences made up an early release that covered several hundred HLA-typed donors. Several DR-DQ haplotypes were handled as single units for association and clustering because linkage in the cohort was strong. A separate validation cohort of 100 to 150 different subjects was used in addition to the 666-subject first cohort. Alongside the repertoire data, information on donor age, sex, ethnicity and CMV serostatus was compiled. All discovery cohort repertoires had been generated on a single sequencing platform. The study aimed to test whether signatures of past pathogen exposure could be identified by cataloging public T cell receptors. An earlier analysis of 500 to 750 of the donors applied high-throughput TCR beta sequencing to assess whether each TCR beta V gene segment acted as functional or pseudogenic. Of the 300 to 500 genotyped donors, 81% were placed in the genetic ancestry cluster associated with self-reported Caucasian donors. The number of typed donors differed by locus: roughly 629-640 for A, B, C, DRB1 and DQB1; 522 for DQA1; 606 for DPA1; and 400 to 480 for DPB1. High-throughput TCR immunosequencing, statistical association of individual TCRs with disease status, and machine learning were combined to predict cytomegalovirus infection status. Genome-wide SNP genotypes for about 60% of the roughly 670 donors were used in a later genetic analysis, which treated that subset as a discovery cohort. Among several hundred genotyped donors of the cohort, an average of roughly 230,000 unique TCR beta nucleotide sequences was sequenced per donor, of which 15% to 20% were non-productive.

The germline V gene (reference sequence) sets CDR1 to GTSNPN and CDR2 to SVGIG. Taken from cysteine to phenylalanine, the CDR3 has 14 residues. Only the CDR3 portion is preserved as DNA: 42 bases, with reading frame beginning at the first base. For this chain, trimming is 5 bases at the V end and 4 bases at the J end, and the number of junction bases without a gene match is 9. In total, approximately 690 healthy bone marrow donors made up the cohort. Cohort members were all nominally healthy when sampled, although unrecorded immune exposures were likely present. The donor tested CMV seronegative and was one of the 352 seronegative cohort members. A peripheral blood sample was provided by each donor, and peripheral blood mononuclear cells were used for TCR beta sequencing. The Qiagen DNeasy Blood Extraction Kit was used to extract genomic DNA from the blood cell samples. Comments on this clone: What this receptor recognizes is not known. Per-base qualities were not stored, and no clone one base away is much larger.

Library method: the immunoSEQ multiplex PCR assay. The multiplex PCR relied on a mix of 60 forward primers for TCR Vbeta segments and 13 reverse primers for TCR Jbeta segments. The CDR3 region of rearranged TCR beta genes was amplified from genomic DNA by a multiplex PCR assay. On the Illumina HiSeq System, the amplified TCR beta libraries were sequenced as 87-base-pair reads. Concerning the study's data processing: In a later analysis, some 80 million unique TCR beta chains were counted across the 500 to 850 repertoires, and about 9.9 million of these chains were shared by at least two donors. Raw reads were error-corrected and collapsed into unique sequences with a nearest-neighbor algorithm that merged closely related sequences to remove PCR and sequencing errors. CDR3 sequences were aligned to IMGT reference sequences to assign V, D and J gene segments. For a sequence to be retained, at least a six-nucleotide match to both a V gene segment and a J gene segment was required. Rearrangements were classified as productive when the CDR3 lacked stop codons and remained in frame with V and J, and all other rearrangements were classified as non-productive. Following IMGT convention, CDR3 was defined as the stretch from the second conserved V-encoded cysteine up to the conserved J-encoded phenylalanine. Sequences without an unambiguous match to a single V gene segment were excluded from the earlier analysis of several hundred of the donors. In an earlier analysis of roughly 500 of the donors, V segments were called functional above 56.7% productive rearrangements and were called segregating when the between-donor standard deviation exceeded 5%. A statistical classification framework was developed to diagnose cytomegalovirus status using the catalog of TCR beta chain sequences. V and J gene assignment, in a later analysis, came from comparing TCR nucleotide sequences with IMGT/GENE-DB human TR gene sequences. In a later analysis, CDR3 sequences and most-parsimonious VDJ recombination scenarios were assigned using the TCRdist pipeline. In a later analysis, each TCR beta chain was defined by its CDR3 amino acid sequence together with its V-gene family, and reads lacking a unique V-gene family were excluded. As a way to deal with suspected cross-contamination and a sequencing artifact, a later analysis dropped 592 nucleotide sequences that were highly shared and had low generation probability. A later analysis calculated a clonal expansion index for each public chain from normalized within-repertoire ranks of inferred template counts. In a later analysis, generation probabilities were computed with a VDJ recombination model fitted to out-of-frame rearrangements, and the resulting probabilities were checked against IGoR. In a later analysis, TCR-TCR, TCR-HLA and TCR-CMV co-occurrence was scored with hypergeometric tests, and a repertoire-size bias correction was applied to TCR pairs. False discovery rates were estimated in a later analysis by permuting HLA or CMV assignments 20 times. In a later analysis, co-occurring TCRs were grouped using DBSCAN, and TCRdist sequence similarity was added for clustering within HLA-allele-positive subsets. For co-occurrence clustering, repertoires with fewer than 30,000 or more than 120,000 public chains were excluded, along with roughly five repertoires with anomalous nucleotide sharing. TCRdb holds this immuneACCESS table with in-frame rearrangements only. Some clones are missing; in checked studies, unresolved V genes explain under half, and the rest has no known cause. The V and J calls and clone size come from that table; D and trimming were worked out from the DNA. The sample table shows under 130,000 clones, and under 85% are seen once. The top ten clones comprise 1% to 1.5% of the sample.

Summary of the overall study and its limitations: A further reported finding was that TCR beta sequences accurately predicted the HLA-A and HLA-B alleles for most subjects in the first cohort. It was suggested by the authors that the approach could potentially be generalized to other disease states and immunological phenotypes. Compared with the approximately 600-donor mean, donors in an Asian-associated ancestry cluster had fewer N-insertions in productive TCRs, according to a later genetic analysis. The study listed 150 to 200 TCR beta chains as associated with cytomegalovirus. The 87-base-pair reads could not distinguish some IMGT-functional V segments, including TRBV6-2 and TRBV6-3, so those segments were excluded. While some public TCRs were present in many individuals, most TCR sequences turned up only very rarely across donors. Because HLA typing was unavailable for some donors at each locus, only the typed subset was used in association tests. In this cohort, only TCR beta chains were sequenced, and detectable features were limited by the absence of alpha or paired-chain data. Presence/absence analyses assumed roughly uniform sequencing depth across donors, an assumption that may not hold. In an earlier analysis of approximately 600 of the donors, most TCR beta V segments were observed in productive rearrangements about 87% or about 30% of the time, broadly matching IMGT annotations. Cytomegalovirus status was reported to be diagnosed by the classifier with high specificity and sensitivity in both the original and validation cohorts. Assigning TCR associations to individual alleles was difficult when HLA alleles, especially DR and DQ, strongly co-occurred. In vitro tests confirmed that a few of the cytomegalovirus-associated TCR beta chains recognize cytomegalovirus antigens. In a later analysis, several top co-occurrence clusters were reported to appear linked to parvovirus B19, influenza, CMV and Epstein-Barr virus. A cluster of highly shared sequence variants was judged likely to be a technical artifact of the sequencing pipeline. In a later analysis, most CMV-associated TCR beta chains were found to appear HLA-restricted, with HLA associations seemingly driven largely by CMV exposure. For the cohort, immune exposure information was limited to CMV serostatus. Because counts were too low, more than 15 rarely observed V segments, including chromosome 9 orphons, were excluded from the earlier analysis of around 590 of the donors. In a later analysis, HLA-associated TCR beta chains were found to be more clonally expanded and to have lower generation probabilities than equally common non-associated chains. Correlated functional status among segregating V segments might reflect linkage disequilibrium, but an unknown experimental factor could not be ruled out. A later analysis associated about 17,000 TCR beta sequences with specific HLA alleles at a false discovery rate of 0.05. A later analysis found that TCR association rates varied across HLA loci, with DRB1 alleles showing the most associated TCRs and HLA-C alleles the fewest. V-gene and J-gene trimming of TCR beta chains was associated with a missense DCLRE1C variant in a later genetic analysis, and the association was replicated in an independent cohort.

Rearrangement joined TRBV30 to TRBJ1-2; 8 middle bases align to TRBD1. This TCR was sampled from a man aged 35 to 55 in good health and CMV-seronegative. The specimen sequenced was PBMCs. The CDR3 region reads CAWGLGQGAYGYTF. The DNA sequence reads TGTGCCTGGGGCCTCGGACAGGGCGCCTATGGCTACACCTTC.